Here is one T cell receptor (beta chain) with its context. Its antigen remains unidentified. PCR used 60 Vbeta primers and 13 Jbeta primers. Sequencing used immunoSEQ multiplex PCR; TCRdb keeps in-frame clones, though not all of them. The profile covers 130,000 to 150,000 clones, with 75% to 80% appearing a single time and about 1.7% taken by the ten largest. This record belongs to a study of cytomegalovirus exposure and HLA in healthy donors. Study observations and caveats: Three chains linked to CMV were shown in vitro to be specific for CMV antigens. Later analysis suggested most CMV-associated TCR beta chains were HLA-restricted. Beyond CMV serostatus, there was no information to go on about immune exposure.

Donors likely had unrecorded immune exposures despite being nominally healthy when sampled. V dropped 1 base and J dropped 7 bases, with 11 bases sitting between them. In germline, CDR1 is SGDLS, CDR2 YYNGEE. This CDR3 is 13 amino acids long. This chain joins TRBV9 and TRBJ1-2; possibly TRBD1 for D (5 bases). Sequencing used PBMCs. This TCR was recovered from a woman in her twenties or thirties in good health and CMV-seronegative. The CDR3, as DNA: TGTGCCAGCAGCGTACAAGGGGTAGCTGGCTACACCTTC. This translates into CASSVQGVAGYTF.